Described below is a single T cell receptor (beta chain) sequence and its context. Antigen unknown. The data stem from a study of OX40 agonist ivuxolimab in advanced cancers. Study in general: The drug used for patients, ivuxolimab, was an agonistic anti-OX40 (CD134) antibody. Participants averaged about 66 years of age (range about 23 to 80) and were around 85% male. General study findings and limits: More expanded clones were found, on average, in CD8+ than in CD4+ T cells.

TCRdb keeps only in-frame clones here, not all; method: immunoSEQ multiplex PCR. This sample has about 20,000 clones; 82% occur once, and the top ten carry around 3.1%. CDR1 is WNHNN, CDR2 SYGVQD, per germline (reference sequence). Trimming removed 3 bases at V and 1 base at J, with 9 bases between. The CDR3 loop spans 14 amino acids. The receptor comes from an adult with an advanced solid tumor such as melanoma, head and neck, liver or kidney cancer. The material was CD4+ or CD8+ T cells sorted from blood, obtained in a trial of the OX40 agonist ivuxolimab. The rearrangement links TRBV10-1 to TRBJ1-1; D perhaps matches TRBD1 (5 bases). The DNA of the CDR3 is TGCGCCAGCAGTGACTCCGGGACGAACACTGAAGCTTTCTTT. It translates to CASSDSGTNTEAFF.